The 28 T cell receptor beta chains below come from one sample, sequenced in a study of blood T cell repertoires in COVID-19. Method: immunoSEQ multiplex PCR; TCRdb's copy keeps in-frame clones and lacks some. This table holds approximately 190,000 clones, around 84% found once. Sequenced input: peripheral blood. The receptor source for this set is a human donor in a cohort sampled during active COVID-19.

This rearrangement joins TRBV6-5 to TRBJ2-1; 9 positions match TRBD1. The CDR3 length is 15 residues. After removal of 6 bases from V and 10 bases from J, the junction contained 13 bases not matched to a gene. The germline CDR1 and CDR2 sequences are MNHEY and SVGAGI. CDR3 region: CASRAGTGNLREQFF. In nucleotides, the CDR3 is TGTGCCAGCAGGGCCGGGACAGGGAACCTACGGGAGCAGTTCTTC.

The CDR3 DNA reads TGTGCCAGCTCCCAGGGCTCTGGAAACACCATATATTTT. Protein product: CASSQGSGNTIYF. The rearrangement uses TRBV28 and TRBJ1-3, with a tentative D call TRBD1 (5 bases). This CDR3 has 13 amino acids. Germline-derived CDR1 and CDR2 are MDHEN and SYDVKM. The germline V and J ends were trimmed by 8 bases and 0 bases, with 8 bases remaining between them. The full variable domain, rest sourced from reference TRBV28 and TRBJ1-3, is DVKVTQSSRYLVKRTGEKVFLECVQDMDHENMFWYRQDPGLGLRLIYFSYDVKMKEKGDIPEGYSVSREKKERFSLILESASTNQTSMYLCASSQGSGNTIYFGEGSWLTVV.

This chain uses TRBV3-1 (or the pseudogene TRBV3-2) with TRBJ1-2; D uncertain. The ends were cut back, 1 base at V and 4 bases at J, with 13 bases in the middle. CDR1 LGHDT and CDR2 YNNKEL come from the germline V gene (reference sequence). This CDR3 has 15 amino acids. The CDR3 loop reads CASSQGSVVGYGYTF. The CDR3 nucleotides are TGTGCCAGCAGCCAAGGGTCGGTGGTCGGCTATGGCTACACCTTC.

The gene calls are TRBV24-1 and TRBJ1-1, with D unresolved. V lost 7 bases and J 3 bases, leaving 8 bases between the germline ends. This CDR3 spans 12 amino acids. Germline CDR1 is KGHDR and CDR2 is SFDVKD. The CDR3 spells CATSSPYTEAFF. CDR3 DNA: TGTGCCACCAGCAGTCCTTACACTGAAGCTTTCTTT.

This CDR3 is CASRPGGGRPGANVLTF. CDR3 DNA sequence: TGTGCCAGCAGACCCGGGGGGGGCCGACCTGGGGCCAACGTCCTGACTTTC. This chain links TRBV28 with TRBJ2-6, with 8 bases identical to TRBD2. Germline-derived CDR1 and CDR2 are MDHEN and SYDVKM. The CDR3 has 17 amino acids. V was pared by 6 bases and J by 2 bases, with 9 bases of the junction left unmatched. Looking up the rest from reference TRBV28 and TRBJ2-6 gives the full variable domain: DVKVTQSSRYLVKRTGEKVFLECVQDMDHENMFWYRQDPGLGLRLIYFSYDVKMKEKGDIPEGYSVSREKKERFSLILESASTNQTSMYLCASRPGGGRPGANVLTFGAGSRLTVL.

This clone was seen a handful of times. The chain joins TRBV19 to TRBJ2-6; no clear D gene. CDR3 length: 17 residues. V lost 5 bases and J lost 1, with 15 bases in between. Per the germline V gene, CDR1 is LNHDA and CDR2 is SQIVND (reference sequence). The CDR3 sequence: CASSSHARVSGANVLTF. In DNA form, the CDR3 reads TGTGCCAGTAGTTCCCACGCCCGGGTATCTGGGGCCAACGTCCTGACTTTC.

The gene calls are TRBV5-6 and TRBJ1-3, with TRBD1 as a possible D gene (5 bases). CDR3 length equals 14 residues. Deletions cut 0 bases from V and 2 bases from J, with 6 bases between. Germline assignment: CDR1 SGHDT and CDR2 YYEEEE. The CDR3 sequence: CASSLGTTGNTIYF. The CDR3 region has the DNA TGTGCCAGCAGCTTGGGGACAACTGGAAACACCATATATTTT.

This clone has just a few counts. The CDR3 bases are TGTGCCATCAGTGATCCTAGCGGGAGGGCCTCCTACAATGAGCAGTTCTTC. Residues: CAISDPSGRASYNEQFF. The V call is TRBV10-3, the J call TRBJ2-1, with 12 bases aligning to TRBD2. This CDR3 spans 17 amino acids. The ends lost 3 bases at V and 0 bases at J; junction bases unmatched: 3. Per the germline V gene, CDR1 is ENHRY and CDR2 is SYGVKD.

This CDR3 is CASSLKGATEAFF. The CDR3 DNA reads as TGTGCCAGCAGCTTAAAGGGAGCTACTGAAGCTTTCTTT. The chain links TRBV7-9 to TRBJ1-1; no definite D call. The CDR3 is 13 amino acids. Germline V gene data show CDR1 as SEHNR and CDR2 as FQNEAQ (reference sequence). V lost 2 bases and J lost 5, with 9 bases in between.

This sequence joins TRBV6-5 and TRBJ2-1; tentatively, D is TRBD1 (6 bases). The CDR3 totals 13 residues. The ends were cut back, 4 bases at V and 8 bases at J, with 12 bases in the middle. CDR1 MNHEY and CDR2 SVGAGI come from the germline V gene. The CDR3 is CASSSGVRYEQFF. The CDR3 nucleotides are TGTGCCAGCAGTTCAGGGGTCCGGTATGAGCAGTTCTTC.

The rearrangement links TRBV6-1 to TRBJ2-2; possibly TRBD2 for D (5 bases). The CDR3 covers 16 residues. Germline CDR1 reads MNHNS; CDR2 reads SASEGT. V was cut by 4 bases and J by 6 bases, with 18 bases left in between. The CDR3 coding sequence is TGTGCCAGCAGTGTGCGACCTCGGACGGAGGCCGGGGAGCTGTTTTTT. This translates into CASSVRPRTEAGELFF.

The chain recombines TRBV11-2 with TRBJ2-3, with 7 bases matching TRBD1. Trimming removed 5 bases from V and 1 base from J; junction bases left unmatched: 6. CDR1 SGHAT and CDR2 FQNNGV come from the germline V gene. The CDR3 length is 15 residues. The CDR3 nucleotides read TGTGCCAGCAGCCTCCGAGGGGGCGGCACAGATACGCAGTATTTT. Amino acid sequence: CASSLRGGGTDTQYF.

CDR3 sequence (DNA): TGTGCCAGCAGCTTCGGGGGAGGCGAAAAACTGTTTTTT. This sequence encodes CASSFGGGEKLFF. This chain connects TRBV7-9 to TRBJ1-4, with D maybe TRBD1 (5 bases). This CDR3 has 13 residues. The ends were cut back, 3 bases at V and 8 bases at J, with 10 bases in the middle. The germline gives CDR1 SEHNR, CDR2 FQNEAQ (reference sequence).

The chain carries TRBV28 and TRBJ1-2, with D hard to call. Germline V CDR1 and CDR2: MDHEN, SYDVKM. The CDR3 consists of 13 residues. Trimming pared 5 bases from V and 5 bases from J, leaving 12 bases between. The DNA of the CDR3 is TGTGCCAGCAGTCCCCCCTCTATTTATGGCTACACCTTC. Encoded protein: CASSPPSIYGYTF.

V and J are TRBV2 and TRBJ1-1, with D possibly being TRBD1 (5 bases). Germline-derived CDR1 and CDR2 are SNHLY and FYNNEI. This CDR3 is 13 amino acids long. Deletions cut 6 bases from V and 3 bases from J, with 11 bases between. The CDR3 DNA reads TGTGCCAGCAGCTCCAGGGAAGACACTGAAGCTTTCTTT. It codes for CASSSREDTEAFF.

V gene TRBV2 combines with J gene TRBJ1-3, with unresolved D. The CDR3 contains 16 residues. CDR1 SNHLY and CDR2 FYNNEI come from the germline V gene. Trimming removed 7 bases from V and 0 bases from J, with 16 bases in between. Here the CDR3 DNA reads TGTGCCAGCATCCCTGAGCGGGGAGGCTCTGGAAACACCATATATTTT. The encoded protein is CASIPERGGSGNTIYF.

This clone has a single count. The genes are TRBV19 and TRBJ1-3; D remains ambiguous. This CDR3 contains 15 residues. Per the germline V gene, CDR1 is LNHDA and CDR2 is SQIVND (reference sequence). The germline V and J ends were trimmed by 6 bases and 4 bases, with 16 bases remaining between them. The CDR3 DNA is TGTGCCAGTAGAAAGGAAGGAGAATGGGGAAACACCATATATTTT. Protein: CASRKEGEWGNTIYF. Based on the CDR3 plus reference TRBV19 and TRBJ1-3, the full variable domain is DGGITQSPKYLFRKEGQNVTLSCEQNLNHDAMYWYRQDPGQGLRLIYYSQIVNDFQKGDIAEGYSVSREKKESFPLTVTSAQKNPTAFYLCASRKEGEWGNTIYFGEGSWLTVV.

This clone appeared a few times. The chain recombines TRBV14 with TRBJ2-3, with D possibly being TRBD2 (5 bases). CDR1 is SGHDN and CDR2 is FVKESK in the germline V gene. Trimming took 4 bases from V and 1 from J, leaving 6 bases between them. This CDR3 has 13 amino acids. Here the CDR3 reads CASSLSGTDTQYF. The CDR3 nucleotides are TGTGCCAGCAGCCTTAGCGGCACAGATACGCAGTATTTT.

CDR3 amino acids: CASTTSGRTFTDTQYF. The CDR3 nucleotides read TGTGCCAGCACAACTAGCGGGAGGACATTCACAGATACGCAGTATTTT. The V gene is TRBV27, the J gene TRBJ2-3, with 12 nucleotides matching TRBD2. Unmatched junction bases numbered 7, after V lost 7 bases and J lost 2 bases. This CDR3 spans 16 amino acids. CDR1 MNHEY and CDR2 SMNVEV come from the germline V gene (reference sequence).

The CDR3 spells CASSREENSPLHF. Here the CDR3 DNA reads TGTGCCAGCAGTCGGGAGGAGAATTCACCCCTCCACTTT. The chain is built from TRBV2 and TRBJ1-6; D gene unclear. Trimming removed 5 bases from V and 7 bases from J, with 9 bases in between. Germline V gene data show CDR1 as SNHLY and CDR2 as FYNNEI. CDR3 length: 13 residues.

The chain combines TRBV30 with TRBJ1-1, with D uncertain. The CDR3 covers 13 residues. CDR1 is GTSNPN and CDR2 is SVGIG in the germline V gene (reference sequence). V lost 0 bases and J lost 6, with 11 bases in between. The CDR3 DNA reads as TGTGCCTGGAGTGTAACATGGAGGGCTGAAGCTTTCTTT. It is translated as CAWSVTWRAEAFF.

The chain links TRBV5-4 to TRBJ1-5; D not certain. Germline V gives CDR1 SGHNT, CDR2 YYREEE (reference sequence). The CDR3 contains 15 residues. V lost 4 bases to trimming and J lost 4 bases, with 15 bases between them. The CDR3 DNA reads TGTGCCAGCAGCCCGGACGCGGGTAGTAATCAGCCCCAGCATTTT. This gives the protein CASSPDAGSNQPQHF.

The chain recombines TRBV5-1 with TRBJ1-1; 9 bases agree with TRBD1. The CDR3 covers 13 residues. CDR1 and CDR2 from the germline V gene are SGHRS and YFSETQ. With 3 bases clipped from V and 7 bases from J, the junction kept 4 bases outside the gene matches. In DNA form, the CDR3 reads TGCGCCAGCAGCTGGGGACAGGGTATTGAAGCTTTCTTT. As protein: CASSWGQGIEAFF.

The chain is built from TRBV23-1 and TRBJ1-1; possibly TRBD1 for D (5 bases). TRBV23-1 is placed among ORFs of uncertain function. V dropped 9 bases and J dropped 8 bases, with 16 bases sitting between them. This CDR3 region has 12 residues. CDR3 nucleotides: TGCGCCAGGAGACAGAGGATGGAGGAAGCTTTCTTT. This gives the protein CARRQRMEEAFF.

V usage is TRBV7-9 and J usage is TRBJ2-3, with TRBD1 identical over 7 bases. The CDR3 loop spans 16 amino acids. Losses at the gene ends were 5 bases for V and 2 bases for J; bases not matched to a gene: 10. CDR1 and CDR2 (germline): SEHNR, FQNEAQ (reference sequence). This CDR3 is CASSTKGRGFTDTQYF. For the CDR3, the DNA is TGTGCCAGCAGCACCAAGGGCAGGGGGTTCACAGATACGCAGTATTTT.

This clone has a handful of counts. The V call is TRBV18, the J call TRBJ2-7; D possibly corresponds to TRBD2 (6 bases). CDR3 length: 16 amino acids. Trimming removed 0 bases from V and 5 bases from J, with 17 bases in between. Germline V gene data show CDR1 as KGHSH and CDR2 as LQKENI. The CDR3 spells CASSPPGGIVRNEQYF. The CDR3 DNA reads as TGTGCCAGCTCACCACCTGGAGGGATCGTCAGAAACGAGCAGTACTTC. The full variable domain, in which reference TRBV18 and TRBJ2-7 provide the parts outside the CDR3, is NAGVMQNPRHLVRRRGQEARLRCSPMKGHSHVYWYRQLPEEGLKFMVYLQKENIIDESGMPKERFSAEFPKEGPSILRIQQVVRGDSAAYFCASSPPGGIVRNEQYFGPGTRLTVT.

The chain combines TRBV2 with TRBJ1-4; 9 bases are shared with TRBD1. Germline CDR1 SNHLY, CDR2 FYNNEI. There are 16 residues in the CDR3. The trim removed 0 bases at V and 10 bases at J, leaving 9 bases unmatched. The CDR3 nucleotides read TGTGCCAGCAGTGAAGCGCGGGGACAGGGAGTGGTAAAACTGTTTTTT. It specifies CASSEARGQGVVKLFF.

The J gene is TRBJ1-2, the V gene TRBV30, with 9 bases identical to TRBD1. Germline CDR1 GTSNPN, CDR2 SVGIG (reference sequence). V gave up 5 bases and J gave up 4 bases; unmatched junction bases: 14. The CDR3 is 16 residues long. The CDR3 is CAWARPGQGGTYGYTF. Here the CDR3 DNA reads TGTGCCTGGGCACGCCCGGGACAGGGTGGCACCTATGGCTACACCTTC.